These T cell receptor beta chains were read from a single sample in a study of memory B cells and T cells in multiple sclerosis. Assay: immunoSEQ multiplex PCR; the TCRdb copy retains only in-frame clones and omits some. The sample carries roughly 14,000 clones, approximately 70% recorded once. The material sequenced was memory (CD45RO+) CD4+ T cells from blood. These receptors came from a human donor with multiple sclerosis. CDR3s include the opening cysteine and the closing phenylalanine or tryptophan. The D gene is left open where the match is weak. The size entry is marked missing in some rows and otherwise reads once, few, many or a size class.

v_gene: TRBV5-1; abundance: NA; j_gene: TRBJ2-7; d_gene: TRBD1; CDR3nt: TGCGCCAGCAGCGAGGGGGCTCGATACGAGCAGTACTTC; CDR3aa: CASSEGARYEQYF
v_gene: TRBV29-1; abundance: NA; j_gene: TRBJ1-3; d_gene: TRBD1; CDR3nt: TGCAGCGTTGAGGCAGGGGGTTCTTCTGGAAACACCATATATTTT; CDR3aa: CSVEAGGSSGNTIYF
v_gene: TRBV19; abundance: NA; j_gene: TRBJ2-1; d_gene: TRBD1; CDR3nt: TGTGCCAGTAGGATAGGACAGGGGGCCAATGAGCAGTTCTTC; CDR3aa: CASRIGQGANEQFF
v_gene: TRBV5-4; abundance: NA; j_gene: TRBJ2-1; d_gene: TRBD2; CDR3nt: TGTGCCAGCAGGGCCGGGACTAGCGGGGTTAATGAGCAGTTCTTC; CDR3aa: CASRAGTSGVNEQFF
v_gene: TRBV6-1; abundance: NA; j_gene: TRBJ2-1; d_gene: NA; CDR3nt: TGTGCCAGCAGTGAAGCAGCAGGGGCCCCCTACAATGAGCAGTTCTTC; CDR3aa: CASSEAAGAPYNEQFF
v_gene: TRBV30; abundance: NA; j_gene: TRBJ2-1; d_gene: NA; CDR3nt: TGTGCCTGGAGTGTCCAGCGGCGAAGCTCCTACAATGAGCAGTTCTTC; CDR3aa: CAWSVQRRSSYNEQFF
v_gene: TRBV30; abundance: NA; j_gene: TRBJ2-7; d_gene: NA; CDR3nt: TGTGCCTGTACCGGACAGTTCCCCTACGAGCAGTACTTC; CDR3aa: CACTGQFPYEQYF
v_gene: TRBV19; abundance: NA; j_gene: TRBJ2-3; d_gene: NA; CDR3nt: TGTGCCAGTAGTATGTCGCGGAGCACAGATACGCAGTATTTT; CDR3aa: CASSMSRSTDTQYF
v_gene: TRBV2; abundance: NA; j_gene: TRBJ2-7; d_gene: NA; CDR3nt: TGTGCCAGCACCGGAGGGGTGGCAAGGCAGCAGTACTTC; CDR3aa: CASTGGVARQQYF
v_gene: TRBV10-3; abundance: NA; j_gene: TRBJ2-5; d_gene: TRBD1; CDR3nt: TGTGCCATCAGTGAACCGGGACAGGGTGTTCAAGAGACCCAGTACTTC; CDR3aa: CAISEPGQGVQETQYF
v_gene: TRBV19; abundance: few; j_gene: TRBJ2-7; d_gene: TRBD2; CDR3nt: TGTGCCAGTAGCGGACTAGCGGGAGGTGAGCAGTACTTC; CDR3aa: CASSGLAGGEQYF
v_gene: TRBV5-1; abundance: few; j_gene: TRBJ2-1; d_gene: TRBD2; CDR3nt: TGCGCCAGCAGCTCCGGGACTAGCGGAGGGGATGAGCAGTTCTTC; CDR3aa: CASSSGTSGGDEQFF
v_gene: TRBV15; abundance: NA; j_gene: TRBJ1-2; d_gene: TRBD1; CDR3nt: TGTGCCACCAGCAGAACAGGGGCTAACTATGGCTACACCTTC; CDR3aa: CATSRTGANYGYTF
v_gene: TRBV7-3; abundance: NA; j_gene: TRBJ2-1; d_gene: NA; CDR3nt: TGTGCCAGCAGCTTAAGCTCCCAGAATGAGCAGTTCTTC; CDR3aa: CASSLSSQNEQFF
v_gene: TRBV2; abundance: few; j_gene: TRBJ1-4; d_gene: NA; CDR3nt: TGTGCCAGCAGTGAGGTGCGGGGAACTAATGAAAAACTGTTTTTT; CDR3aa: CASSEVRGTNEKLFF
v_gene: TRBV29-1; abundance: NA; j_gene: TRBJ2-7; d_gene: TRBD1; CDR3nt: TGCAGCGTTGAAGAAAAGGGGGCCCAAACGGGGGAGCAGTACTTC; CDR3aa: CSVEEKGAQTGEQYF
v_gene: TRBV6-1; abundance: few; j_gene: TRBJ1-4; d_gene: NA; CDR3nt: TGTGCCAGCAGGAGGACATGGGCAACTAATGAAAAACTGTTTTTT; CDR3aa: CASRRTWATNEKLFF
v_gene: TRBV7-3; abundance: NA; j_gene: TRBJ2-2; d_gene: TRBD2; CDR3nt: TGTGCCAGCAGCCCCTGGGGAGGGTACACCGGGGAGCTGTTTTTT; CDR3aa: CASSPWGGYTGELFF
v_gene: TRBV6-1; abundance: NA; j_gene: TRBJ1-5; d_gene: TRBD1; CDR3nt: TGTGCTACCGCAGGGGGAAACTGGCCCCAGCATTTT; CDR3aa: CATAGGNWPQHF
v_gene: TRBV30; abundance: NA; j_gene: TRBJ1-6; d_gene: TRBD1; CDR3nt: TGTGCCTGGAGCGGCCGGGACAGAATTAATTCACCCCTCCACTTT; CDR3aa: CAWSGRDRINSPLHF
v_gene: TRBV4-1; abundance: few; j_gene: TRBJ1-4; d_gene: NA; CDR3nt: TGCGCCAGCAGCCTTGACAGGGAAAAACTGTTTTTT; CDR3aa: CASSLDREKLFF
v_gene: TRBV19; abundance: NA; j_gene: TRBJ1-2; d_gene: NA; CDR3nt: TGTGCCAGTAGTATTTCAGTTTATGGCTACACCTTC; CDR3aa: CASSISVYGYTF
v_gene: TRBV6-5; abundance: NA; j_gene: TRBJ2-7; d_gene: TRBD1; CDR3nt: TGTGCCAGCACTCGAACAGGGGTCATATACGAGCAGTACTTC; CDR3aa: CASTRTGVIYEQYF
v_gene: TRBV7-6; abundance: NA; j_gene: TRBJ1-1; d_gene: TRBD1; CDR3nt: TGTGCCAGCAGCTTGACAGGGGGTATCACTGAAGCTTTCTTT; CDR3aa: CASSLTGGITEAFF
v_gene: TRBV5-1; abundance: NA; j_gene: TRBJ2-7; d_gene: NA; CDR3nt: TGCGCCAGCAGCTTAGAAAGGAGCTCCTACGAGCAGTACTTC; CDR3aa: CASSLERSSYEQYF
v_gene: TRBV9; abundance: NA; j_gene: TRBJ2-6; d_gene: TRBD1; CDR3nt: TGTGCCAGCAGCAAGATTGGGACAGTAATCTCTGGGGCCAACGTCCTGACTTTC; CDR3aa: CASSKIGTVISGANVLTF
v_gene: TRBV6-1; abundance: once; j_gene: TRBJ1-2; d_gene: NA; CDR3nt: TGTGCCAGCAGTGAACATCGGGGGACGTCGGGCTATGGCTACACCTTC; CDR3aa: CASSEHRGTSGYGYTF
v_gene: TRBV5-1; abundance: NA; j_gene: TRBJ2-2; d_gene: NA; CDR3nt: TGCGCCAGCAGCTTGAGGGGCGAGGCGACGAACACCGGGGAGCTGTTTTTT; CDR3aa: CASSLRGEATNTGELFF
v_gene: TRBV6-1; abundance: NA; j_gene: TRBJ1-5; d_gene: NA; CDR3nt: TGTGCCAGCGAGGCTGGCAATCAGCCCCAGCATTTT; CDR3aa: CASEAGNQPQHF
v_gene: TRBV4-1; abundance: NA; j_gene: TRBJ2-1; d_gene: NA; CDR3nt: TGCGCCAGCAGCCAACCTCCTACTGGCGGTCTCTCTCGCAATGAGCAGTTCTTC; CDR3aa: CASSQPPTGGLSRNEQFF
v_gene: TRBV5-4; abundance: few; j_gene: TRBJ1-1; d_gene: NA; CDR3nt: TGTGCCAGCAGCCAAGATCGGGGGACTGAAGCTTTCTTT; CDR3aa: CASSQDRGTEAFF
v_gene: TRBV2; abundance: NA; j_gene: TRBJ1-2; d_gene: NA; CDR3nt: TGTGCCAGCAGTGAACCGTTCACAGGCCGTATTACCTTC; CDR3aa: CASSEPFTGRITF
v_gene: TRBV19; abundance: once; j_gene: TRBJ2-1; d_gene: TRBD1; CDR3nt: TGTGCCAGTAGCGATACAGGGGGTCCTACCTACAATGAGCAGTTCTTC; CDR3aa: CASSDTGGPTYNEQFF
v_gene: TRBV27; abundance: once; j_gene: TRBJ1-1; d_gene: TRBD1; CDR3nt: TGTGCCAGACTTCAGACAGGGATGTCGAACACTGAAGCTTTCTTT; CDR3aa: CARLQTGMSNTEAFF
v_gene: TRBV10-2; abundance: few; j_gene: TRBJ2-5; d_gene: TRBD2; CDR3nt: TGCGCCAGTGGACTAGCGGGAATAGAGACCCAGTACTTC; CDR3aa: CASGLAGIETQYF
v_gene: TRBV5-4; abundance: NA; j_gene: TRBJ1-2; d_gene: NA; CDR3nt: TGTGCCAGCAGCCACTTCTCTTCCCGACTAAGTGGCTACACCTTC; CDR3aa: CASSHFSSRLSGYTF
v_gene: TRBV4-1; abundance: NA; j_gene: TRBJ1-2; d_gene: TRBD1; CDR3nt: TGCGCCAGCAGCCGATATACCCAGGGGGACTCGTATGGCTACACCTTC; CDR3aa: CASSRYTQGDSYGYTF
v_gene: TRBV19; abundance: NA; j_gene: TRBJ2-7; d_gene: TRBD1; CDR3nt: TGTGCCAGTAGTATGAGGGGACAGTTCTACGAGCAGTACTTC; CDR3aa: CASSMRGQFYEQYF
v_gene: TRBV7-3; abundance: once; j_gene: TRBJ2-1; d_gene: TRBD2; CDR3nt: TGTGCCAGCAGTTTAAGGGAGACGGGACTAGGATACAATGAGCAGTTCTTC; CDR3aa: CASSLRETGLGYNEQFF
v_gene: TRBV28; abundance: NA; j_gene: TRBJ2-3; d_gene: NA; CDR3nt: TGTGCCAGCACCTACCGCACAGATACGCAGTATTTT; CDR3aa: CASTYRTDTQYF
v_gene: TRBV29-1; abundance: NA; j_gene: TRBJ1-2; d_gene: TRBD1; CDR3nt: TGCAGCGTTGAAAACCGCCTCACAGGGGTACGCTATGGCTACACCTTC; CDR3aa: CSVENRLTGVRYGYTF